The T cell receptor (beta chain) under discussion was sequenced for a study of T cells after yellow fever vaccination. In its sample, this clonotype was seen a few times. Its specificity is unknown. Findings and limits, study-wide: Detected again after the booster were most primary-vaccination clones, at 96% CD4 and around 91% CD8. Peaking on day 5 versus 15, the secondary response was faster but weaker.

5'RACE template switching generated TCR cDNA, adding a universal primer site and UMIs. Each CDR3 protein gets one entry after TCRdb re-called the 5' RACE reads with MiXCR. The data show around 600,000 distinct CDR3 sequences, roughly an eighth seen once. This CDR3 has 15 residues. The V and J ends lost 0 bases and 4 bases, in that order; junction bases with no gene match: 5. The germline V gene has CDR1 SGHRS and CDR2 YFSETQ. This chain uses TRBV5-1 with TRBJ2-7; TRBD2 aligns across 9 bases. This receptor was taken from a man aged 30-40 years who received the YFV17D yellow fever vaccine. The input for sequencing was PBMCs, taken on the day of the yellow fever booster vaccination. CDR3: CASSLDGTSRYEQYF. CDR3 sequence (DNA): TGCGCCAGCAGCTTGGATGGGACTAGCAGGTACGAGCAGTACTTC.